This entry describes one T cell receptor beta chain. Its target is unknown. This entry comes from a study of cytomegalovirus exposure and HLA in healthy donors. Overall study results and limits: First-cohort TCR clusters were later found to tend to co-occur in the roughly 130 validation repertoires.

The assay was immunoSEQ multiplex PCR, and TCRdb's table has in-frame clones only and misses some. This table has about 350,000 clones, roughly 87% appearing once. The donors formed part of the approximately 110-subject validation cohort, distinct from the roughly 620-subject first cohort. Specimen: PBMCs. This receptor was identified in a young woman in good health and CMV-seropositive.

The CDR3 nucleotides read TGTGCCAGCAGTGGAGGGACCCTTGGGTCCACTGAAGCTTTCTTT. Residues: CASSGGTLGSTEAFF. The J gene is TRBJ1-1, the V gene TRBV6-1, with D perhaps matching TRBD1 (5 bases). CDR3 length equals 15 residues. The V gene lost 4 bases and the J gene lost 4 bases, with 16 bases spanning the gap. Germline V gene lookup returns CDR1 MNHNS and CDR2 SASEGT.